These 26 T cell receptor beta chains originate from one sample sequenced in a study of blood T cell repertoires in COVID-19. Only in-frame clones appear in the TCRdb table, and some are missing; sequencing was by immunoSEQ multiplex PCR. The sample holds about 140,000 clones; approximately 80% are singletons and the top ten take under 9.5%. The specimen was peripheral blood. The source of these receptors is a woman aged 80 or over in a cohort sampled during active or convalescent COVID-19.

The chain employs TRBV9 and TRBJ2-7; 8 bases fit TRBD2. V shed 4 bases, J shed 2 bases, and the junction held 8 bases outside the gene matches. Germline V CDR1 and CDR2: SGDLS, YYNGEE. The CDR3 is 15 amino acids. As DNA, the CDR3 is TGTGCCAGCAGCCTGTTCCGGGGGGGAACCTACGAGCAGTACTTC. Translating gives CASSLFRGGTYEQYF.

V usage is TRBV3-1 (or the pseudogene TRBV3-2) and J usage is TRBJ1-1; 11 bases line up with TRBD1. With 1 base clipped from V and 4 bases from J, the junction kept 14 bases outside the gene matches. Germline loops: CDR1 LGHDT, CDR2 YNNKEL (reference sequence). The CDR3 runs 19 residues. CDR3 amino acids: CASSQGGRRTGGRCTEAFF. For the CDR3, the DNA is TGTGCCAGCAGCCAAGGGGGTCGGCGGACAGGGGGCCGGTGCACTGAAGCTTTCTTT.

This clone occurred once. The chain couples TRBV5-1 to TRBJ2-7; the match to TRBD1 covers 9 bases. The CDR3 covers 15 residues. V lost 5 bases, J lost 1 base, and 7 bases stayed unmatched. The germline gives CDR1 SGHRS, CDR2 YFSETQ. The CDR3 region has the DNA TGCGCCAGCAGTAAACAGGGGGCGGGGTCCTACGAGCAGTACTTC. As protein: CASSKQGAGSYEQYF.

The chain joins TRBV5-1 to TRBJ2-7, with D perhaps TRBD1 (5 bases). The germline V gene has CDR1 SGHRS and CDR2 YFSETQ. There are 15 residues in the CDR3. V dropped 0 bases and J dropped 3 bases, with 13 bases sitting between them. CDR3: CASSLEARGLYEQYF. In DNA, the CDR3 is TGCGCCAGCAGCTTGGAGGCTAGGGGCCTCTACGAGCAGTACTTC.

This chain joins TRBV10-3 and TRBJ2-3; D may be TRBD2 (6 bases). There are 13 residues in the CDR3. Germline lookup yields CDR1 ENHRY and CDR2 SYGVKD. V lost 7 bases to trimming and J lost 3 bases, with 11 bases between them. This CDR3 is CAITPGETDTQYF. CDR3 coding DNA: TGTGCCATCACGCCGGGGGAGACAGATACGCAGTATTTT.

This chain links TRBV6-1 with TRBJ2-7, with D possibly being TRBD2 (6 bases). Per the germline V gene, CDR1 is MNHNS and CDR2 is SASEGT. The CDR3 covers 14 residues. The V gene lost 3 bases and the J gene lost 6 bases, with 15 bases spanning the gap. The CDR3: CASSDWDSAPEQYF. DNA of the CDR3: TGTGCCAGCAGTGATTGGGACTCCGCACCCGAGCAGTACTTC.

V usage is TRBV19 and J usage is TRBJ1-1; D unclear. V lost 5 bases and J lost 10, with 11 bases in between. From germline, CDR1 is LNHDA and CDR2 SQIVND (reference sequence). The CDR3 is made up of 11 amino acids. The CDR3 bases are TGTGCCAGTAGTCTTAACTGGAGAGCTTTCTTT. Translation: CASSLNWRAFF.

The V call is TRBV5-1, the J call TRBJ2-1; 9 bases are shared with TRBD2. The CDR3 is 15 residues long. Germline lookup yields CDR1 SGHRS and CDR2 YFSETQ. V lost 1 base to trimming and J lost 3 bases; unmatched junction nucleotides: 2. CDR3 DNA sequence: TGCGCCAGCAGCTTGCTAGCGGGGAGCTACAATGAGCAGTTCTTC. Amino acid sequence: CASSLLAGSYNEQFF.

This clone has only a few counts. The chain joins TRBV20-1 to TRBJ2-7; 9 bases are shared with TRBD2. This CDR3 spans 14 amino acids. CDR1 is DFQATT and CDR2 is SNEGSKA in the germline V gene (reference sequence). The ends lost 3 bases at V and 0 bases at J; junction bases unmatched: 3. The CDR3 DNA reads as TGCAGTGCTAGTTCTAGCGGGACCTCCTACGAGCAGTACTTC. Protein: CSASSSGTSYEQYF.

The rearrangement uses TRBV4-3 and TRBJ2-1; 9 positions agree with TRBD2. The J segment lost 10 bases and the V segment lost 2 bases, leaving 12 bases of the junction unmatched. The CDR3 spans 16 residues. Germline V gene sequence: CDR1 LGHNA, CDR2 YSLEER. As DNA, the CDR3 is TGCGCCAGCAGCCAAAGCTCGGGACTAGCCTCCAGGGAGCAGTTCTTC. Translated, it gives CASSQSSGLASREQFF.

This rearrangement joins TRBV6-6 to TRBJ1-2; 7 positions agree with TRBD1. CDR1 and CDR2 from the germline V gene are MNHNY and SVGAGI (reference sequence). Losses at the gene ends were 3 bases for V and 8 bases for J; bases not matched to a gene: 6. This CDR3 has 13 residues. CDR3 nucleotide sequence: TGTGCCAGCAGTTATCGGCAGGGGGAGGGCTACACCTTC. It is translated as CASSYRQGEGYTF.

The chain joins TRBV27 to TRBJ2-2, with D perhaps TRBD2 (6 bases). The CDR3 sequence is 16 residues long. Germline V CDR1 and CDR2: MNHEY, SMNVEV (reference sequence). With 2 bases removed from V and 7 bases from J, the gap between germline ends came to 17 bases. CDR3: CASSLVGGSIIGELFF. CDR3 nucleotide sequence: TGTGCCAGCAGTTTAGTCGGGGGTTCGATCATCGGGGAGCTGTTTTTT.

The gene calls are TRBV4-1 and TRBJ2-1; the D gene is possibly TRBD2 (6 bases). The V end was cut by 1 base, the J end by 5 bases, with 15 bases between. Germline V CDR1 and CDR2: MGHRA, YSYEKL. The CDR3 covers 16 residues. This chain's CDR3 is CASSQVGLARHNEQFF. The DNA for the CDR3 is TGCGCCAGCAGCCAAGTAGGGCTAGCGAGACACAATGAGCAGTTCTTC.

This chain connects TRBV18 to TRBJ1-2; 8 bases fit TRBD1. CDR3 length equals 13 residues. V lost 3 bases and J lost 8; bases outside the gene matches: 5. The V gene's germline CDR1 is KGHSH and CDR2 LQKENI. The chain's CDR3 is CASSPDRAYGYTF. The CDR3 nucleotides are TGTGCCAGCTCACCGGACAGGGCCTACGGCTACACCTTC.

The table lists this clone with a count of one. J is TRBJ1-3 and V is TRBV2; no clear D. The CDR3 contains 14 residues. V shed 5 bases and J shed 3 bases, with 11 bases lying between them. CDR1 is SNHLY and CDR2 is FYNNEI in the germline V gene. CDR3 coding DNA: TGTGCCAGCAGTACGAGTGGTTATGGAAACACCATATATTTT. It is translated as CASSTSGYGNTIYF.

The V gene is TRBV7-9, the J gene TRBJ2-1, with D perhaps matching TRBD2 (5 bases). CDR1 is SEHNR, CDR2 FQNEAQ, per germline (reference sequence). V was clipped by 5 bases and J by 8 bases, with 10 bases between them. The CDR3 spans 12 residues. The DNA for the CDR3 is TGTGCCAGCAGCCTTACTAGTCATGAGCAGTTCTTC. It translates to CASSLTSHEQFF.

This sequence joins TRBV2 and TRBJ2-3; D unresolved. The V and J ends lost 4 bases and 6 bases respectively, with 14 bases between them. Germline lookup yields CDR1 SNHLY and CDR2 FYNNEI. The CDR3 runs 14 residues. The CDR3 loop reads CASSGLVTSDTQYF. For the CDR3, the DNA is TGTGCCAGCAGTGGTCTAGTCACCTCTGATACGCAGTATTTT.

J is TRBJ2-5 and V is TRBV4-1, with a weak D call TRBD1 (5 bases). Per germline, CDR1 MGHRA and CDR2 YSYEKL. This CDR3 has 14 amino acids. The germline V and J ends were trimmed by 5 bases and 3 bases, with 13 bases remaining between them. CDR3 in DNA: TGCGCCAGCAGCGCTCGACAGTCCAAAGAGACCCAGTACTTC. Translation gives CASSARQSKETQYF.

The V and J genes are TRBV5-4 and TRBJ2-1; D uncertain. CDR1 SGHNT and CDR2 YYREEE come from the germline V gene (reference sequence). The ends were cut back, 1 base at V and 4 bases at J, with 9 bases in the middle. This CDR3 region has 14 residues. CDR3 in amino acids: CASSLKNSYNEQFF. CDR3 bases: TGTGCCAGCAGCTTGAAGAACAGTTACAATGAGCAGTTCTTC.

The chain has TRBV10-3 and TRBJ2-7; 7 bases are a match to TRBD2. Trimming at V came to 0 bases and at J to 3 bases, leaving 2 bases not matched to a gene. The CDR3 contains 14 residues. Germline V lookup: CDR1 ENHRY, CDR2 SYGVKD. In DNA form, the CDR3 reads TGTGCCATCAGTGAGTCGACGGGGGGCTACGAGCAGTACTTC. Translating it yields CAISESTGGYEQYF.

The chain links TRBV5-8 to TRBJ2-3; D call uncertain. The germline CDR1 and CDR2 sequences are SGHTS and YDEGEE. The CDR3 has 14 residues. Trimming took 2 bases from V and 2 from J, leaving 9 bases between them. The CDR3 protein is CASSLWLLTDTQYF. Here the CDR3 DNA reads TGTGCCAGCAGCTTATGGCTTCTCACAGATACGCAGTATTTT.

The chain is built from TRBV3-1 (or the pseudogene TRBV3-2) and TRBJ1-1; D may be TRBD1 (6 bases). The CDR3 runs 15 residues. The ends were cut back, 6 bases at V and 5 bases at J, with 19 bases in the middle. CDR1 and CDR2 from the germline V gene are LGHDT and YNNKEL (reference sequence). Written as DNA, the CDR3 is TGTGCCAGCAGAGTCGGTGGGGGGGCGAGGACTGAAGCTTTCTTT. Translated: CASRVGGGARTEAFF.

This chain uses TRBV7-3 with TRBJ2-5; D gene ambiguous. CDR1 and CDR2 (germline): SGHTA, FQGTGA. Trimming removed 2 bases from V and 2 bases from J, with 6 bases in between. This CDR3 has 13 residues. DNA of the CDR3: TGTGCCAGCAGCTTAGGGCATCAAGAGACCCAGTACTTC. Translation: CASSLGHQETQYF.

V is TRBV6-5 and J is TRBJ1-5; D is unresolved. CDR3 length: 15 amino acids. The V and J ends lost 0 bases and 2 bases respectively, with 8 bases between them. Germline lookup yields CDR1 MNHEY and CDR2 SVGAGI. The CDR3 DNA reads TGTGCCAGCAGTTACTCAGGTGCGGGCAATCAGCCCCAGCATTTT. It is translated as CASSYSGAGNQPQHF.

This clone was recorded once. The V and J genes are TRBV4-1 and TRBJ2-7, with 8 bases fitting TRBD2. V lost 0 bases and J lost 3; bases outside the gene matches: 7. The CDR3 contains 16 residues. CDR1 and CDR2 from the germline V gene are MGHRA and YSYEKL. In DNA, the CDR3 is TGCGCCAGCAGCCAAGAGGGCGGGGGGACTCTCTACGAGCAGTACTTC. It yields the protein CASSQEGGGTLYEQYF.

The chain links TRBV24-1 to TRBJ2-3; D gene unclear. The length of the CDR3 is 16 residues. Germline V gives CDR1 KGHDR, CDR2 SFDVKD. V shed 4 bases and J shed 0 bases, with 13 bases lying between them. The CDR3 reads CATSDPHSSSTDTQYF. The CDR3, as DNA: TGTGCCACCAGTGACCCGCACAGCTCTAGCACAGATACGCAGTATTTT.